This TCR beta chain is drawn from a study of T cell repertoires in cytomegalovirus infection. TCRdb fed the reads into MiXCR, producing one record per CDR3 protein. The data hold some 800,000 distinct CDR3 sequences, with about 33% observed a single time. This clonotype was detected only a few times. The antigen is unknown. The sequence came from a human donor in good health (CMV status not recorded). Some clones in this sample may be carry-over from other donors' samples. Sequenced here: cultured CD8+ T cells from PBMCs, sampled from culture after CMV antigen stimulation.

CDR3 nucleotide sequence: TGCGCCAGCAGCCAGAAGGGCACAGATACGCAGTATTTT. This encodes CASSQKGTDTQYF. The chain carries TRBV4-1 and TRBJ2-3; D is ambiguous. Trimming pared 3 bases from V and 1 base from J, leaving 5 bases between. The CDR3 contains 13 residues. Germline lookup yields CDR1 MGHRA and CDR2 YSYEKL.